One sample yielded the 27 T cell receptor beta chains listed below, sequenced in a study of glioma-infiltrating T cells after dendritic cell vaccination. Sample time point: after dendritic cell vaccination, including at tumor progression/relapse. Here immunoSEQ multiplex PCR was the method, and the copy in TCRdb shows in-frame clones only, minus some. The sample includes more than 55,000 clones, over 75% seen only once; the top ten take roughly 8.8%. Material: blood, obtained after dendritic cell vaccination. The receptor set was obtained from a human donor with glioblastoma.

This chain links TRBV7-9 with TRBJ1-2; 9 nucleotides agree with TRBD1. The V gene end was trimmed by 5 bases and the J gene end by 5 bases; junction bases not matched to a gene: 12. This CDR3 is 16 amino acids long. Germline values: CDR1 SEHNR, CDR2 FQNEAQ (reference sequence). As DNA, the CDR3 is TGTGCCAGCAGCCGGGACAGGGATCAGCCTAGGTATGGCTACACCTTC. Protein: CASSRDRDQPRYGYTF. Full variable domain (remainder filled in from reference TRBV7-9 and TRBJ1-2): DTGVSQNPRHKITKRGQNVTFRCDPISEHNRLYWYRQTLGQGPEFLTYFQNEAQLEKSRLLSDRFSAERPKGSFSTLEIQRTEQGDSAMYLCASSRDRDQPRYGYTFGSGTRLTVV.

This rearrangement joins TRBV4-1 to TRBJ2-1; the match to TRBD2 covers 11 bases. Germline values: CDR1 MGHRA, CDR2 YSYEKL. The V segment lost 2 bases and the J segment 8 bases; nucleotides outside the gene matches: 11. This CDR3 has 17 amino acids. This CDR3 is CASSQTYSGGVSHEQFF. CDR3 nucleotide sequence: TGCGCCAGCAGCCAAACATATAGCGGGGGGGTCTCACATGAGCAGTTCTTC.

This clone has only one observation. The genes are TRBV9 and TRBJ2-1; 8 nucleotides agree with TRBD2. Germline CDR1 reads SGDLS; CDR2 reads YYNGEE. The trim removed 0 bases at V and 8 bases at J, leaving 10 bases unmatched. The CDR3 totals 16 residues. The CDR3 DNA follows: TGTGCCAGCAGCGTAGGGGGGCGGGGGGTTGGTGATGAGCAGTTCTTC. Translated: CASSVGGRGVGDEQFF.

The gene calls are TRBV19 and TRBJ1-6; 8 bases map to TRBD1. Germline-derived CDR1 and CDR2 are LNHDA and SQIVND (reference sequence). The CDR3 is 13 residues long. Germline trimming cut 8 bases from V and 10 bases from J; bases unmatched to any gene: 7. CDR3 sequence (DNA): TGTGCCAGTGGGACAGGTGTCGGGTCACCCCTCCACTTT. Protein sequence: CASGTGVGSPLHF.

The chain links TRBV9 to TRBJ2-5; 7 positions match TRBD1. V was pared by 0 bases and J by 5 bases, with 4 bases of the junction left unmatched. The V gene's germline CDR1 is SGDLS and CDR2 YYNGEE. CDR3 size: 14 residues. DNA for the CDR3: TGTGCCAGCAGCGTAGAGACAGGGTTGGAGACCCAGTACTTC. Protein sequence: CASSVETGLETQYF.

V usage is TRBV27 and J usage is TRBJ1-2; D call uncertain. The ends were cut back, 6 bases at V and 5 bases at J, with 7 bases in the middle. The CDR3 contains 11 residues. The germline CDR1 and CDR2 sequences are MNHEY and SMNVEV (reference sequence). CDR3 loop: CASRTGYGYTF. The DNA for the CDR3 is TGTGCCAGCAGGACGGGATATGGCTACACCTTC.

The chain uses TRBV5-6 and TRBJ1-2; D gene unclear. Trimming took off 1 base at V and 4 bases at J, with 14 bases between the two ends. The germline V gene encodes CDR1 SGHDT and CDR2 YYEEEE. This CDR3 is 15 amino acids long. The CDR3 sequence: CASSLFRTGGYGYTF. The CDR3 DNA follows: TGTGCCAGCAGCTTGTTCCGGACGGGAGGCTATGGCTACACCTTC.

The V gene is TRBV7-5, the J gene TRBJ1-2. TRBV7-5 constitutes a pseudogene. The CDR3 covers 22 residues. The DNA for the CDR3 is TGTGCCAGAAGCTTATCTTGGGGAGGGGTTATAATCGGGGGGCCATCCAACTATGGCTACACCTTC. Translation gives CARSLSWGGVIIGGPSNYGYTF.

The chain is built from TRBV29-1 and TRBJ2-3; possible D gene TRBD2, 7 bases. The V gene's germline CDR1 is SQVTM and CDR2 ANQGSEA. V was pared by 6 bases and J by 1 base, with 14 bases between. This CDR3 has 14 amino acids. CDR3 sequence reads: CSVSTGGRTDTQYF. The DNA of the CDR3 is TGCAGCGTGTCAACGGGGGGCCGCACAGATACGCAGTATTTT.

The chain carries TRBV19 and TRBJ1-5; no clear D gene. The CDR3 has 12 amino acids. The germline V gene has CDR1 LNHDA and CDR2 SQIVND (reference sequence). V shed 8 bases and J shed 0 bases, with 5 bases lying between them. The CDR3 protein is CASRSSNQPQHF. Here the CDR3 DNA reads TGTGCCAGTCGCAGTAGCAATCAGCCCCAGCATTTT.

This chain links TRBV5-1 with TRBJ2-2, with 12 bases identical to TRBD2. The junction had 3 bases not matched to a gene; V was cut back by 3 bases and J by 0 bases. The germline V gene has CDR1 SGHRS and CDR2 YFSETQ. This CDR3 spans 17 amino acids. This chain's CDR3 is CASSSTSGGTNTGELFF. The DNA of the CDR3 is TGCGCCAGCAGCTCAACTAGCGGGGGGACGAACACCGGGGAGCTGTTTTTT.

The chain carries TRBV15 and TRBJ2-7; D is ambiguous. The germline gives CDR1 LNHNV, CDR2 YYDKDF (reference sequence). V was shortened by 3 bases and J by 3 bases, with 18 bases between the two germline ends. This CDR3 is 16 amino acids long. Written as DNA, the CDR3 is TGTGCCACCAGCAGCGTATCGACCTCCTCTAGCTACGAGCAGTACTTC. Its translation: CATSSVSTSSSYEQYF.

The chain joins TRBV19 to TRBJ1-4; 7 bases fit TRBD1. This CDR3 has 15 amino acids. Losses at the gene ends were 6 bases for V and 4 bases for J; bases not matched to a gene: 8. The V gene's germline CDR1 is LNHDA and CDR2 SQIVND (reference sequence). CDR3 sequence (DNA): TGTGCCAGTAGAAAAGACAGGGCCGATAATGAAAAACTGTTTTTT. Protein: CASRKDRADNEKLFF.

The J gene is TRBJ2-3, the V gene TRBV6-5; possibly TRBD1 for D (6 bases). Looked up from germline, CDR1 is MNHEY and CDR2 is SVGAGI. This CDR3 contains 14 residues. Trimming pared 2 bases from V and 6 bases from J, leaving 12 bases between. This chain's CDR3 is CASSYGRGADTQYF. CDR3 nucleotides: TGTGCCAGCAGTTACGGCAGGGGTGCGGATACGCAGTATTTT.

V is TRBV7-8 and J is TRBJ1-1; 7 nucleotides agree with TRBD1. Germline-derived CDR1 and CDR2 are SGHVS and FQNEAQ. The CDR3 spans 13 residues. J gave up 1 base and V 6 bases, and 2 bases lay outside the gene matches. The CDR3 nucleotides are TGTGCCAGCAGTCAGGGGGAGAACACTGAAGCTTTCTTT. It yields the protein CASSQGENTEAFF.

In its sample, this clone was seen once. The chain recombines TRBV7-5 with TRBJ2-3; the table assigns TRBD2, which was not confirmed against the DNA. TRBV7-5 is noted as a pseudogene. The CDR3 loop spans 16 amino acids. CDR3 loop: CARSSPGLARTDTQYF. CDR3 sequence (DNA): TGTGCCAGAAGCTCACCGGGACTAGCGAGAACAGATACGCAGTATTTT.

The rearrangement joins TRBV9 to TRBJ2-1; 9 bases agree with TRBD2. The CDR3 runs 16 residues. CDR1 and CDR2 from the germline V gene are SGDLS and YYNGEE. The V segment lost 4 bases and the J segment 9 bases; nucleotides outside the gene matches: 14. CDR3 DNA sequence: TGTGCCAGCAGCCCCCTTTCAGCGCGGGGGGGCTTTGAGCAGTTCTTC. Protein: CASSPLSARGGFEQFF.

The V call is TRBV28, the J call TRBJ2-4; 9 bases are shared with TRBD1. The V and J ends lost 7 bases and 7 bases, in that order; junction bases with no gene match: 14. The CDR3 has 16 amino acids. The germline V gene has CDR1 MDHEN and CDR2 SYDVKM. The CDR3 region has the DNA TGTGCCAGCACCGGGTTTGGGACAGGGATAAGGAACATTCAGTACTTC. Residues: CASTGFGTGIRNIQYF. Using reference TRBV28 and TRBJ2-4 for the parts outside the CDR3, the full variable domain is DVKVTQSSRYLVKRTGEKVFLECVQDMDHENMFWYRQDPGLGLRLIYFSYDVKMKEKGDIPEGYSVSREKKERFSLILESASTNQTSMYLCASTGFGTGIRNIQYFGAGTRLSVL.

This rearrangement joins TRBV4-3 to TRBJ1-2; D is possibly TRBD1 (6 bases). With 0 bases removed from V and 3 bases from J, the gap between germline ends came to 11 bases. Germline V lookup: CDR1 LGHNA, CDR2 YSLEER. CDR3 length: 15 amino acids. CDR3 amino acids: CASSQESGVYYGYTF. CDR3 coding DNA: TGCGCCAGCAGCCAAGAGTCAGGGGTTTACTATGGCTACACCTTC.

V gene TRBV6-6 combines with J gene TRBJ2-7, with TRBD1 matching 7 bases. Germline CDR1 is MNHNY and CDR2 is SVGAGI (reference sequence). The CDR3 has 14 amino acids. With V trimmed by 7 bases and J by 3 bases, 9 bases remained unmatched. CDR3 in amino acids: CASNNRGPYYEQYF. The CDR3 bases are TGTGCCAGCAATAACAGGGGACCCTACTACGAGCAGTACTTC.

V is TRBV29-1 and J is TRBJ2-7, with a tentative D call TRBD2 (7 bases). The V and J ends lost 7 bases and 5 bases respectively, with 9 bases between them. The CDR3 is 10 amino acids. CDR1 and CDR2 from the germline V gene are SQVTM and ANQGSEA. CDR3 amino acids: CSAGGNEQYF. In DNA form, the CDR3 reads TGCAGCGCGGGGGGCAACGAGCAGTACTTC.

In the case of this clone: This CDR3 is also generated by other DNA sequences in the sample. The V call is TRBV30, the J call TRBJ1-6; possible D gene TRBD1, 5 bases. This CDR3 spans 13 amino acids. Trimming took off 4 bases at V and 4 bases at J, with 8 bases between the two ends. Germline V gene sequence: CDR1 GTSNPN, CDR2 SVGIG (reference sequence). DNA of the CDR3: TGTGCCTGGACCGACAGATATAATTCACCCCTCCACTTT. Translated: CAWTDRYNSPLHF.

This clone was seen only a few times. The chain combines TRBV5-1 with TRBJ2-7, with D perhaps matching TRBD1 (6 bases). This CDR3 has 14 amino acids. Germline V gene sequence: CDR1 SGHRS, CDR2 YFSETQ. V lost 4 bases and J lost 4, with 15 bases in between. This CDR3 is CASSQTTGIYEQYF. CDR3 coding DNA: TGCGCCAGCAGCCAAACGACAGGTATATACGAGCAGTACTTC. Complete variable domain (other parts from reference TRBV5-1 and TRBJ2-7): KAGVTQTPRYLIKTRGQQVTLSCSPISGHRSVSWYQQTPGQGLQFLFEYFSETQRNKGNFPGRFSGRQFSNSRSEMNVSTLELGDSALYLCASSQTTGIYEQYFGPGTRLTVT.

This chain joins TRBV11-2 and TRBJ2-2; TRBD2 matches at 7 bases. The CDR3 is 19 amino acids. The ends lost 5 bases at V and 2 bases at J; junction bases unmatched: 17. The germline gives CDR1 SGHAT, CDR2 FQNNGV. The CDR3 DNA reads as TGTGCCAGCAGCAACCATCCGTTTCGCGGGGGACCTAACACCGGGGAGCTGTTTTTT. Translating it yields CASSNHPFRGGPNTGELFF.

This clone turned up a few times. The chain links TRBV30 to TRBJ2-1, with 12 bases identical to TRBD2. The CDR3 totals 15 residues. The V gene end was trimmed by 1 base and the J gene end by 7 bases; junction bases not matched to a gene: 5. Germline CDR1 GTSNPN, CDR2 SVGIG (reference sequence). CDR3 bases: TGTGCCTGGAGTGGACTAGCGGGGGCTGTTAATGAGCAGTTCTTC. It translates to CAWSGLAGAVNEQFF. The whole variable domain, remainder taken from reference TRBV30 and TRBJ2-1, is SQTIHQWPATLVQPVGSPLSLECTVEGTSNPNLYWYRQAAGRGLQLLFYSVGIGQISSEVPQNLSASRPQDRQFILSSKKLLLSDSGFYLCAWSGLAGAVNEQFFGPGTRLTVL.

The V gene is TRBV29-1, the J gene TRBJ1-2; D is ambiguous. CDR1 and CDR2 from the germline V gene are SQVTM and ANQGSEA. The CDR3 runs to 16 residues. The V and J ends lost 6 bases and 5 bases respectively, with 25 bases between them. CDR3 loop: CSVGADLGPSPYGYTF. CDR3 DNA sequence: TGCAGCGTGGGAGCCGACCTAGGGCCGTCTCCTTATGGCTACACCTTC.

This rearrangement joins TRBV7-2 to TRBJ1-4; unclear D gene. The CDR3 covers 17 residues. The V and J ends lost 5 bases and 1 base respectively, with 17 bases between them. The germline V gene encodes CDR1 SGHTA and CDR2 FQGNSA. The CDR3 DNA is TGTGCCAGCAGCCTCCCGAGGGCGGGAGGAACTAATGAAAAACTGTTTTTT. It codes for CASSLPRAGGTNEKLFF.